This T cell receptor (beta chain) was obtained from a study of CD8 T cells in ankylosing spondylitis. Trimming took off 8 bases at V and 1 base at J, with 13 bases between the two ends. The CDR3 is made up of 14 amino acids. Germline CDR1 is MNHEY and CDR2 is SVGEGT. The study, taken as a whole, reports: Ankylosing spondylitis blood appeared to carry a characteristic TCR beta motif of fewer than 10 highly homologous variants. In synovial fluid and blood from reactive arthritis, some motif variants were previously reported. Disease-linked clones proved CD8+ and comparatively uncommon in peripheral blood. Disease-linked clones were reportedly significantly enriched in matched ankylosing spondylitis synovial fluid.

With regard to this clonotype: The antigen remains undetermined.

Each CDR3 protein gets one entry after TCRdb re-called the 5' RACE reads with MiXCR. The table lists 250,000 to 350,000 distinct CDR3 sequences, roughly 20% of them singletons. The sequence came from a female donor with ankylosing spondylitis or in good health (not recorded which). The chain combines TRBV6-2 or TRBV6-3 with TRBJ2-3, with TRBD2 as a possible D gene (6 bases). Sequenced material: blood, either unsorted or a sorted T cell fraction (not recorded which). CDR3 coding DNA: TGTGCCAGCCAAGCTGCTAGCGGCACAGATACGCAGTATTTT. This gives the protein CASQAASGTDTQYF.